The 25 T cell receptor beta chains reported below all come from one sample, sequenced in a study of blood T cell repertoires in COVID-19. Profiling relied on immunoSEQ multiplex PCR, and the TCRdb table lists in-frame clones only, not all of them. In the table there are about 160,000 clones, around 81% of which are singletons. The sample taken for sequencing was peripheral blood. These receptors were obtained from a man between 65 and 80 years old who had recovered from COVID-19.

This clone was picked up a small number of times. The chain is built from TRBV6-2 or TRBV6-3 and TRBJ1-5; 7 positions agree with TRBD1. The CDR3 extends over 17 amino acids. The V gene's germline CDR1 is MNHEY and CDR2 SVGEGT. With V trimmed by 0 bases and J by 8 bases, 13 bases remained unmatched. The CDR3: CASSYSFNRQGGKPQHF. The DNA of the CDR3 is TGTGCCAGCAGTTACTCGTTCAACCGACAGGGCGGGAAGCCCCAGCATTTT.

The chain links TRBV5-4 to TRBJ2-1; a weak D match, TRBD1 (6 bases). This CDR3 has 14 amino acids. The germline V gene encodes CDR1 SGHNT and CDR2 YYREEE (reference sequence). The germline V and J ends were trimmed by 5 bases and 9 bases, with 18 bases remaining between them. In nucleotides, the CDR3 is TGTGCCAGCAGATTAAGCCTCGCCAGGGGTGAGCAGTTCTTC. This sequence encodes CASRLSLARGEQFF.

This chain joins TRBV5-1 and TRBJ2-7; 7 bases match TRBD1. This CDR3 has 14 amino acids. From germline, CDR1 is SGHRS and CDR2 YFSETQ. V lost 4 bases, J lost 0 bases, and 4 bases stayed unmatched. The CDR3 region is CASSPGQSSYEQYF. DNA for the CDR3: TGCGCCAGCAGCCCGGGACAGAGCTCCTACGAGCAGTACTTC.

The V and J genes are TRBV9 and TRBJ2-1, with 7 bases fitting TRBD1. Germline V CDR1 and CDR2: SGDLS, YYNGEE. V was clipped by 3 bases and J by 8 bases; unmatched bases: 11. This CDR3 is built from 15 residues. The CDR3 region is CASSEGQTRDDEQFF. In DNA form, the CDR3 reads TGTGCCAGCAGCGAGGGACAGACAAGGGACGATGAGCAGTTCTTC.

The V gene is TRBV20-1, the J gene TRBJ1-2, with TRBD1 as a possible D gene (6 bases). V was pared by 5 bases and J by 4 bases, with 8 bases between. Germline V gene lookup returns CDR1 DFQATT and CDR2 SNEGSKA (reference sequence). The CDR3 has 11 amino acids. For the CDR3, the DNA is TGCAGTGCTGGGGACACCTATGGCTACACCTTC. It translates to CSAGDTYGYTF.

This chain's CDR3 is CASSLEQIDNSPLHF. DNA of the CDR3: TGCGCCAGCAGCTTGGAACAGATCGATAATTCACCCCTCCACTTT. The chain links TRBV5-1 to TRBJ1-6; D is undetermined. The V gene's germline CDR1 is SGHRS and CDR2 YFSETQ. V lost 0 bases to trimming and J lost 5 bases, with 9 bases between them. CDR3 length equals 15 residues.

The gene calls are TRBV19 and TRBJ2-5, with a possible D match to TRBD2 (6 bases). V was cut by 5 bases and J by 5 bases, with 15 bases left in between. The CDR3 has 14 amino acids. Germline CDR1 and CDR2: LNHDA and SQIVND (reference sequence). The CDR3 here is CASSSRVEGETQYF. In nucleotides, the CDR3 is TGTGCCAGTAGTTCCAGGGTGGAGGGTGAGACCCAGTACTTC.

The chain uses TRBV7-9 and TRBJ1-1; a possible D gene is TRBD1 (6 bases). The germline V gene has CDR1 SEHNR and CDR2 FQNEAQ (reference sequence). The CDR3 runs 15 residues. The V gene lost 6 bases and the J gene lost 7 bases, with 21 bases spanning the gap. In DNA form, the CDR3 reads TGTGCCAGCAGTCGACAGATGGGGGGGCGCGGTGAAGCTTTCTTT. This sequence encodes CASSRQMGGRGEAFF. Based on the CDR3 plus reference TRBV7-9 and TRBJ1-1, the full variable domain is DTGVSQNPRHKITKRGQNVTFRCDPISEHNRLYWYRQTLGQGPEFLTYFQNEAQLEKSRLLSDRFSAERPKGSFSTLEIQRTEQGDSAMYLCASSRQMGGRGEAFFGQGTRLTVV.

The J gene is TRBJ2-3, the V gene TRBV5-4; TRBD1 is a possible D gene (6 bases). This CDR3 has 15 residues. CDR1 SGHNT and CDR2 YYREEE come from the germline V gene (reference sequence). Trimming stripped 4 bases from V and 0 bases from J, with 12 bases between. CDR3 bases: TGTGCCAGCAGCACCGGGACACTAAGCACAGATACGCAGTATTTT. This codes for CASSTGTLSTDTQYF.

The chain combines TRBV18 with TRBJ2-3, with a possible D match to TRBD2 (5 bases). With 3 bases removed from V and 4 bases from J, the gap between germline ends came to 14 bases. CDR3 size: 15 residues. Germline CDR1 and CDR2: KGHSH and LQKENI. In nucleotides, the CDR3 is TGTGCCAGCTCACCCGGGCGGGCAGCCGCAGATACGCAGTATTTT. Its protein is CASSPGRAAADTQYF.

This clone was observed a handful of times. V gene TRBV10-1 combines with J gene TRBJ2-1, with D possibly being TRBD2 (6 bases). The CDR3 runs to 13 residues. Germline values: CDR1 WNHNN, CDR2 SYGVQD (reference sequence). Trimming took off 4 bases at V and 12 bases at J, with 16 bases between the two ends. CDR3: CASSGQALGGQFF. CDR3 DNA: TGCGCCAGCAGTGGCCAGGCCCTGGGGGGGCAGTTCTTC.

This clone was observed once. The rearrangement links TRBV6-6 to TRBJ1-5; D unclear. V dropped 2 bases and J dropped 6 bases, with 11 bases sitting between them. The CDR3 is 14 residues long. Germline V gene data show CDR1 as MNHNY and CDR2 as SVGAGI (reference sequence). CDR3 nucleotide sequence: TGTGCCAGCAGTTACGGCGCGAGCGGTCAGCCCCAGCATTTT. Amino acid sequence: CASSYGASGQPQHF.

The chain carries TRBV30 and TRBJ2-5; D call uncertain. Germline V lookup: CDR1 GTSNPN, CDR2 SVGIG (reference sequence). V dropped 2 bases and J dropped 6 bases, with 13 bases sitting between them. The CDR3 spans 13 residues. The CDR3: CAWSLHPGQTQYF. The CDR3 DNA reads TGTGCCTGGAGTCTACACCCTGGGCAGACCCAGTACTTC.

The genes are TRBV10-1 and TRBJ1-1, with 9 bases lining up with TRBD1. This CDR3 is 16 amino acids long. Germline V CDR1 and CDR2: WNHNN, SYGVQD (reference sequence). Losses at the gene ends were 0 bases for V and 8 bases for J; bases not matched to a gene: 10. CDR3 bases: TGCGCCAGCAGTGAGTCGGGCCAGGGACAGGGCACCGAAGCTTTCTTT. Translated: CASSESGQGQGTEAFF.

The rearrangement uses TRBV7-2 and TRBJ2-5, with D perhaps TRBD2 (7 bases). Germline values: CDR1 SGHTA, CDR2 FQGNSA. V was trimmed by 2 bases and J by 5 bases, leaving 21 bases between them. CDR3 length equals 17 residues. The CDR3 region is CASSLNGGGGRIETQYF. The CDR3 DNA is TGTGCCAGCAGCTTAAATGGGGGCGGCGGGAGAATTGAGACCCAGTACTTC.

This clone was recorded a few times. In the same sample, other DNA sequences code for this CDR3. This chain links TRBV18 with TRBJ1-1; TRBD1 agrees at 8 bases. Germline CDR1 KGHSH, CDR2 LQKENI. With V trimmed by 6 bases and J by 3 bases, 3 bases remained unmatched. This CDR3 contains 13 residues. CDR3 in DNA: TGTGCCAGCTCTCCGACAGGGGACACTGAAGCTTTCTTT. Its translation: CASSPTGDTEAFF.

The V gene is TRBV2, the J gene TRBJ2-5, with D possibly matching TRBD1 (5 bases). Germline-derived CDR1 and CDR2 are SNHLY and FYNNEI. The CDR3 is made up of 14 amino acids. V lost 4 bases and J lost 1, with 10 bases in between. In DNA form, the CDR3 reads TGTGCCAGCAGTGCCCGACAGACCCAAGAGACCCAGTACTTC. Its protein is CASSARQTQETQYF.

V and J are TRBV6-5 and TRBJ2-2, with no clear D. Trimming removed 5 bases at V and 2 bases at J, with 3 bases between. In germline, CDR1 is MNHEY, CDR2 SVGAGI. The CDR3 has 12 amino acids. CDR3 sequence: CASSINTGELFF. As DNA, the CDR3 is TGTGCCAGCAGTATAAACACCGGGGAGCTGTTTTTT.

The V call is TRBV5-5, the J call TRBJ2-2; D gene ambiguous. The CDR3 consists of 14 residues. V shed 1 base and J shed 7 bases, with 11 bases lying between them. Germline assignment: CDR1 SGHKS and CDR2 YYEKEE (reference sequence). For the CDR3, the DNA is TGTGCCAGCAGCTTGTATTCCGGCGGCGGGGAGCTGTTTTTT. Encoded protein: CASSLYSGGGELFF.

V usage is TRBV5-6 and J usage is TRBJ1-2, with a possible D match to TRBD1 (6 bases). Looked up from germline, CDR1 is SGHDT and CDR2 is YYEEEE. With 0 bases removed from V and 0 bases from J, the gap between germline ends came to 15 bases. The CDR3 extends over 17 amino acids. The CDR3 DNA follows: TGTGCCAGCAGCTTGGCCGGACAGCTTGCGGCTAACTATGGCTACACCTTC. Translated: CASSLAGQLAANYGYTF.

This chain joins TRBV9 and TRBJ2-2, with 9 nucleotides matching TRBD1. The CDR3 has 16 amino acids. The V gene's germline CDR1 is SGDLS and CDR2 YYNGEE. Germline trimming cut 0 bases from V and 4 bases from J; bases unmatched to any gene: 4. CDR3 sequence: CASSVGGDRVTGELFF. The CDR3 DNA reads as TGTGCCAGCAGCGTAGGGGGGGACAGGGTCACCGGGGAGCTGTTTTTT.

With regard to this clone: Within the sample, other DNA sequences also encode this same CDR3. The chain carries TRBV27 and TRBJ2-7; TRBD1 aligns across 10 bases. The CDR3 is 15 residues long. V lost 0 bases to trimming and J lost 5 bases; unmatched junction nucleotides: 4. From germline, CDR1 is MNHEY and CDR2 SMNVEV (reference sequence). The CDR3 reads CASSLSRDRGHEQYF. The CDR3 nucleotides are TGTGCCAGCAGTTTATCGCGGGACAGGGGCCACGAGCAGTACTTC.

This clone was counted once. The chain employs TRBV5-8 and TRBJ2-5; TRBD2 matches 7 bases. CDR3 length: 15 residues. After removal of 1 base from V and 5 bases from J, the junction contained 8 bases not matched to a gene. The germline V gene has CDR1 SGHTS and CDR2 YDEGEE. CDR3 in DNA: TGTGCCAGCAGCTTGCAAGGACTAGAGTGGGAGACCCAGTACTTC. It specifies CASSLQGLEWETQYF.

This chain links TRBV4-1 with TRBJ2-2, with 8 bases identical to TRBD1. Germline values: CDR1 MGHRA, CDR2 YSYEKL. The V and J ends lost 0 bases and 2 bases, in that order; junction bases with no gene match: 5. This CDR3 is 17 amino acids long. CDR3 region: CASSQEGTGTNTGELFF. The CDR3 coding sequence is TGCGCCAGCAGCCAAGAAGGGACAGGAACCAACACCGGGGAGCTGTTTTTT.

This clone came up once. The chain links TRBV6-5 to TRBJ1-5, with D perhaps matching TRBD1 (6 bases). The CDR3 is 16 residues long. Germline V gene lookup returns CDR1 MNHEY and CDR2 SVGAGI. V was pared by 4 bases and J by 7 bases, with 20 bases between. The CDR3 sequence: CASSSPSRGGSQPQHF. CDR3 nucleotides: TGTGCCAGCAGTTCGCCGTCCAGGGGAGGGTCCCAGCCCCAGCATTTT.